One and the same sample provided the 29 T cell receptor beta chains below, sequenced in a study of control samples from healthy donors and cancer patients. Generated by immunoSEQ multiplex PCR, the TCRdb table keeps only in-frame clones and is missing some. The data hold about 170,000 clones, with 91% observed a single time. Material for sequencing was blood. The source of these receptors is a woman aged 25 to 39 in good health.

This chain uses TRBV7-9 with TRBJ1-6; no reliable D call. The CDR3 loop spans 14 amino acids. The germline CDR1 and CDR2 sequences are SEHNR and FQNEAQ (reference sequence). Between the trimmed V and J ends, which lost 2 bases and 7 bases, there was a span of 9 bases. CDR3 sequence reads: CASSLSPANSPLHF. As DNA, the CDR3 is TGTGCCAGCAGCTTATCGCCTGCCAATTCACCCCTCCACTTT.

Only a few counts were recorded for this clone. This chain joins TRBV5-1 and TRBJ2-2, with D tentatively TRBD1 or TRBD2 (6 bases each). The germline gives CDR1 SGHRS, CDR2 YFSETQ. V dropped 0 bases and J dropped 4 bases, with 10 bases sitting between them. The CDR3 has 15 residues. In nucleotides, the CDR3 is TGCGCCAGCAGCTTGGTAGGGGGGAGCACCGGGGAGCTGTTTTTT. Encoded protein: CASSLVGGSTGELFF.

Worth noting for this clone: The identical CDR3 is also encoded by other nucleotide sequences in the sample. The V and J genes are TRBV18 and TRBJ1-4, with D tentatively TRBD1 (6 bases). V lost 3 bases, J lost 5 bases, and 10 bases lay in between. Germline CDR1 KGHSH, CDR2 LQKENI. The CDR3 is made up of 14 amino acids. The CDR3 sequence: CASSPRGQNEKLFF. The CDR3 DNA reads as TGTGCCAGCTCACCCAGGGGTCAAAATGAAAAACTGTTTTTT.

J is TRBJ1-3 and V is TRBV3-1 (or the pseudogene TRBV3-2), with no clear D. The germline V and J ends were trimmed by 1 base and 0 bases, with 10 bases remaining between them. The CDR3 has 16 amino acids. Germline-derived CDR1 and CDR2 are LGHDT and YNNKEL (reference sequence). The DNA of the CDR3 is TGTGCCAGCAGCCAAGGGAGTCAGGCCTCTGGAAACACCATATATTTT. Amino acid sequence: CASSQGSQASGNTIYF.

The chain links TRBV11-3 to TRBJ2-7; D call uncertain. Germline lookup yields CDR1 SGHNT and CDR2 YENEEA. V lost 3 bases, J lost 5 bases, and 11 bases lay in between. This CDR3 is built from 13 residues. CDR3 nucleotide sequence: TGTGCCAGCAGCTTTCAGGATTGGCACGAGCAGTACTTC. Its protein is CASSFQDWHEQYF.

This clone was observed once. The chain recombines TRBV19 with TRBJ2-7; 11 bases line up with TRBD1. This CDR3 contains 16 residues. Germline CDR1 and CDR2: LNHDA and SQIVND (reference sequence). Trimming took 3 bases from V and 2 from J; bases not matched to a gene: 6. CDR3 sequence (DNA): TGTGCCAGTAGTATTTCTACGGGACAGGGGGCCTACGAGCAGTACTTC. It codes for CASSISTGQGAYEQYF.

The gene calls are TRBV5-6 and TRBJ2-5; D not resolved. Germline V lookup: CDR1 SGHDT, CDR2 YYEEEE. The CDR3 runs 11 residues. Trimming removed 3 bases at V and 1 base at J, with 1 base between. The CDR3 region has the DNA TGTGCCAGCAGCTCCCAAGAGACCCAGTACTTC. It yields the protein CASSSQETQYF. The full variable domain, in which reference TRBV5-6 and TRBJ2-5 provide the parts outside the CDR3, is DAGVTQSPTHLIKTRGQQVTLRCSPKSGHDTVSWYQQALGQGPQFIFQYYEEEERQRGNFPDRFSGHQFPNYSSELNVNALLLGDSALYLCASSSQETQYFGPGTRLLVL.

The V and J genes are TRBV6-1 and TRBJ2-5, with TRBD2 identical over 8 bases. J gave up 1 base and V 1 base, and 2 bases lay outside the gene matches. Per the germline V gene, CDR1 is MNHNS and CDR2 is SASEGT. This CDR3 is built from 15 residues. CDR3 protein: CASSEGGRPQETQYF. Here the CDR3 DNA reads TGTGCCAGCAGTGAAGGCGGGAGGCCCCAAGAGACCCAGTACTTC.

The CDR3, as DNA: TGTGCCAGCAGCTTGGGGACAGGGAACTATAATTCACCCCTCCACTTT. It specifies CASSLGTGNYNSPLHF. The chain is built from TRBV5-4 and TRBJ1-6, with 8 bases identical to TRBD1. The CDR3 extends over 16 amino acids. The J segment lost 3 bases and the V segment lost 0 bases, leaving 2 bases of the junction unmatched. From germline, CDR1 is SGHNT and CDR2 YYREEE (reference sequence).

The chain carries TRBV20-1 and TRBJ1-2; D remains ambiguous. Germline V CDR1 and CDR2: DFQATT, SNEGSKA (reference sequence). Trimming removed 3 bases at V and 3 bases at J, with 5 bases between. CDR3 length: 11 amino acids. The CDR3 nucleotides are TGCAGTGCTAGGCGGGACTATGGCTACACCTTC. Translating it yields CSARRDYGYTF.

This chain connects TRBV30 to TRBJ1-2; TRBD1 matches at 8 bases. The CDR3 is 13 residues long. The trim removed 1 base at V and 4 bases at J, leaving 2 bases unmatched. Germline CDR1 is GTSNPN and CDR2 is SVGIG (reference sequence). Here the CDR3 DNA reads TGTGCCTGGAGTGCAACAGGGGGCTATGGCTACACCTTC. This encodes CAWSATGGYGYTF.

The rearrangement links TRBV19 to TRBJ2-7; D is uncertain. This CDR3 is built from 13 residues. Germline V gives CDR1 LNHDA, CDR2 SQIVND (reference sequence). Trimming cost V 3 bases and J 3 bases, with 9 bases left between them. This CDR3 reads CASSIGRDYEQYF. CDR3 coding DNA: TGTGCCAGTAGTATTGGAAGAGACTACGAGCAGTACTTC.

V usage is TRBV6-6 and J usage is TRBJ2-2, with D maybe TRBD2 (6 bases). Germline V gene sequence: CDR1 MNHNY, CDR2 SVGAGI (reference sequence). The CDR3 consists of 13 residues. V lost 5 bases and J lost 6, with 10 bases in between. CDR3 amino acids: CASSTASAGELFF. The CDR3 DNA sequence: TGTGCCAGCAGTACCGCTAGCGCCGGGGAGCTGTTTTTT.

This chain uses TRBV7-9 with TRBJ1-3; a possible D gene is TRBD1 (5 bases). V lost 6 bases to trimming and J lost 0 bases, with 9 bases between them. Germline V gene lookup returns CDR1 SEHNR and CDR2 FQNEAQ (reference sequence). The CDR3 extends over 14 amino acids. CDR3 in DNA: TGTGCCAGCAGGGGACTCAACTCTGGAAACACCATATATTTT. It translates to CASRGLNSGNTIYF.

CDR3 amino acids: CASSDRVGNTIYF. CDR3 sequence (DNA): TGTGCCAGCAGTGACAGGGTTGGAAACACCATATATTTT. The chain recombines TRBV25-1 with TRBJ1-3, with D possibly being TRBD1 (5 bases). V was clipped by 3 bases and J by 3 bases, with 6 bases between them. The CDR3 is made up of 13 amino acids. The V gene's germline CDR1 is MGHDK and CDR2 SYGVNS.

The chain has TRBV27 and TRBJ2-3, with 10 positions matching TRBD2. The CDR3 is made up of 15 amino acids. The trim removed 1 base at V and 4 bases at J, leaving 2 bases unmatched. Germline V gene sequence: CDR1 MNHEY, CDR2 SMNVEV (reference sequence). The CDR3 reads CASSLFSGRADTQYF. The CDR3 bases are TGTGCCAGCAGTTTATTCAGCGGGAGGGCAGATACGCAGTATTTT.

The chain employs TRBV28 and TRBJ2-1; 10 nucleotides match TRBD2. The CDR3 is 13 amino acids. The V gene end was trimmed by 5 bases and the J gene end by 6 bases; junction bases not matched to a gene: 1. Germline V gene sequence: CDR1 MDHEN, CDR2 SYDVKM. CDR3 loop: CASSRTSGNEQFF. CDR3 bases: TGTGCCAGCAGTCGGACTAGCGGCAATGAGCAGTTCTTC.

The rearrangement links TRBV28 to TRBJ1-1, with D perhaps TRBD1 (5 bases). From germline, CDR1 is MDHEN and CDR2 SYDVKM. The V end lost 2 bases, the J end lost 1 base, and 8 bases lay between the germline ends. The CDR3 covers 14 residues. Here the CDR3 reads CASSLLGPNTEAFF. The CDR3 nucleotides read TGTGCCAGCAGTTTACTGGGACCGAACACTGAAGCTTTCTTT.

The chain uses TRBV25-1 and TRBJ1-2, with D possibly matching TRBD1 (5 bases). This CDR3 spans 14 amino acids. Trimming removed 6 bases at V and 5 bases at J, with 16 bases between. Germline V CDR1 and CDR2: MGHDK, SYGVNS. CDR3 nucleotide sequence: TGTGCCAGCAGCCCCGGGACCATGGGGTATGGCTACACCTTC. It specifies CASSPGTMGYGYTF.

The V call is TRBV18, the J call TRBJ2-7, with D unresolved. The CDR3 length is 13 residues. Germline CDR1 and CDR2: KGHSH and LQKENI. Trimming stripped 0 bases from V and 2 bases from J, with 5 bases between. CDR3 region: CASSPPITYEQYF. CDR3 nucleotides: TGTGCCAGCTCACCACCGATAACCTACGAGCAGTACTTC.

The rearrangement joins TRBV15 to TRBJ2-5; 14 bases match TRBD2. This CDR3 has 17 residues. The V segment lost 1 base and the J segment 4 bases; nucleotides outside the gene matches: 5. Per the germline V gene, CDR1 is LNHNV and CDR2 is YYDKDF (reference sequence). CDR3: CATSRGGTSGSAETQYF. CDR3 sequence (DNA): TGTGCCACCAGCAGAGGTGGGACTAGCGGGAGCGCAGAGACCCAGTACTTC.

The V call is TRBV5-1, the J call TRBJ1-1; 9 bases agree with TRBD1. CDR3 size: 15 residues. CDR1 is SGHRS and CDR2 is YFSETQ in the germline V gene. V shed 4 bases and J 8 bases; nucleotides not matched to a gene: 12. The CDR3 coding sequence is TGCGCCAGCAGCCCCCGACAGGGGGGGAGCGGAGAAGCTTTCTTT. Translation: CASSPRQGGSGEAFF.

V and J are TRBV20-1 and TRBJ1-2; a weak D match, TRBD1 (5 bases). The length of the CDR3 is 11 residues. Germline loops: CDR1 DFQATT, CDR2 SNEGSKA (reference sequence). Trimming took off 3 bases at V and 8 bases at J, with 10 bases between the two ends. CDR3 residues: CSASGGTGYTF. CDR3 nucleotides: TGCAGTGCTAGTGGGGGGACCGGCTACACCTTC.

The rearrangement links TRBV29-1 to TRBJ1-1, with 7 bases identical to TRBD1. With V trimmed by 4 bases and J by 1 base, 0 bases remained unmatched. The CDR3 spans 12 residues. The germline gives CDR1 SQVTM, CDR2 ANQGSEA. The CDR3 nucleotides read TGCAGCGTTGGACAGGGGAACACTGAAGCTTTCTTT. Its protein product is CSVGQGNTEAFF.

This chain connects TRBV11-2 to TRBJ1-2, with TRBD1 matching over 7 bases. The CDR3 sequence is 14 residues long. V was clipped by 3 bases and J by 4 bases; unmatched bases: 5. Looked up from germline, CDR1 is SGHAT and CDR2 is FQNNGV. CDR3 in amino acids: CASSFTTGSYGYTF. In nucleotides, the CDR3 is TGTGCCAGCAGCTTCACGACAGGGAGCTATGGCTACACCTTC.

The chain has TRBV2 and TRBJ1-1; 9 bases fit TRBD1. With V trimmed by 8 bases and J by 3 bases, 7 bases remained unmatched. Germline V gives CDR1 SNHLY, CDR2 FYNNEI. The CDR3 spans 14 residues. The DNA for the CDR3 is TGTGCCAGCCCCAACCGGGACAGGGACACTGAAGCTTTCTTT. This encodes CASPNRDRDTEAFF.

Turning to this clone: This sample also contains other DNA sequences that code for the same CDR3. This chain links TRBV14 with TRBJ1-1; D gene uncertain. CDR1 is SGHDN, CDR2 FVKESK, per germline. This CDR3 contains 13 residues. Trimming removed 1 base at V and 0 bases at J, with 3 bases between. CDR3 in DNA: TGTGCCAGCAGCCAAGGTATGAACACTGAAGCTTTCTTT. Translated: CASSQGMNTEAFF. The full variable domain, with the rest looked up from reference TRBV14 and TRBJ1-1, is EAGVTQFPSHSVIEKGQTVTLRCDPISGHDNLYWYRRVMGKEIKFLLHFVKESKQDESGMPNNRFLAERTGGTYSTLKVQPAELEDSGVYFCASSQGMNTEAFFGQGTRLTVV.

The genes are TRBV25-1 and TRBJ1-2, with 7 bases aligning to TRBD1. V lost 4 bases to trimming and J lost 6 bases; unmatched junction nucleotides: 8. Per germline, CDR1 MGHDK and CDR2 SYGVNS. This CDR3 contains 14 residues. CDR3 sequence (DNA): TGTGCCAGCAGTGGGGATCCGGGACAGCATGGCTACACCTTC. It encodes CASSGDPGQHGYTF.

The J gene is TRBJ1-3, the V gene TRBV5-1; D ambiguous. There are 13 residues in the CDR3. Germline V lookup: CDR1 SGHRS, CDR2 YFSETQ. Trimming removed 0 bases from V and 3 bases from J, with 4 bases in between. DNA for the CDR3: TGCGCCAGCAGCTTGGATGGTGGAAACACCATATATTTT. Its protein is CASSLDGGNTIYF. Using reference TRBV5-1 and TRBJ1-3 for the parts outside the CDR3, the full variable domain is KAGVTQTPRYLIKTRGQQVTLSCSPISGHRSVSWYQQTPGQGLQFLFEYFSETQRNKGNFPGRFSGRQFSNSRSEMNVSTLELGDSALYLCASSLDGGNTIYFGEGSWLTVV.